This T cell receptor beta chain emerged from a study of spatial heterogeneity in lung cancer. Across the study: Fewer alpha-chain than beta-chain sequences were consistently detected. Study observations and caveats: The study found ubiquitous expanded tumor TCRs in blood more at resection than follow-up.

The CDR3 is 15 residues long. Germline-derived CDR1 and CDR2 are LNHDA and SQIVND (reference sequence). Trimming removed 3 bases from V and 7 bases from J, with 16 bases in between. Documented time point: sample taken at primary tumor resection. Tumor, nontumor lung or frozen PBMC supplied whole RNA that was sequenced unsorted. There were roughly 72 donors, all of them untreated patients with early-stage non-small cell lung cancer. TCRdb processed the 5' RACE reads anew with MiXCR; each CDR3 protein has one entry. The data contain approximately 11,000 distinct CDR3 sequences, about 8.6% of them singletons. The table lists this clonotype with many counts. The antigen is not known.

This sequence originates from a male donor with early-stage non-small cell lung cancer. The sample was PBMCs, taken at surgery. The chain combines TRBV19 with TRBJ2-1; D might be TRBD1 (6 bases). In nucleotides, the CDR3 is TGTGCCAGTAGTATCTTCGCCAGGGGTGGGAATGAGCAGTTCTTC. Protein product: CASSIFARGGNEQFF.